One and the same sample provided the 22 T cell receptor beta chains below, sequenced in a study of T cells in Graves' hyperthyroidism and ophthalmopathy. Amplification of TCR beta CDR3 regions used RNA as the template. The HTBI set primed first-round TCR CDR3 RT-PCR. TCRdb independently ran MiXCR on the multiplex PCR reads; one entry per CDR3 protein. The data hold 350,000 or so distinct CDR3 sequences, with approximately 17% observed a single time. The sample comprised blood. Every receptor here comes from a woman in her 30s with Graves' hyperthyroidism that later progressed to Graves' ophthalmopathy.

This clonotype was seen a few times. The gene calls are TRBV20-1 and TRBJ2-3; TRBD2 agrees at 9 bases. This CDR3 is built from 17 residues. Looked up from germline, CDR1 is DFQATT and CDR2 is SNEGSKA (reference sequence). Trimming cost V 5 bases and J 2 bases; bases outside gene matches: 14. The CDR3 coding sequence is TGCAGTGCTCATAGTCCAGCGGGAGGATTTTCCACAGATACGCAGTATTTT. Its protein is CSAHSPAGGFSTDTQYF.

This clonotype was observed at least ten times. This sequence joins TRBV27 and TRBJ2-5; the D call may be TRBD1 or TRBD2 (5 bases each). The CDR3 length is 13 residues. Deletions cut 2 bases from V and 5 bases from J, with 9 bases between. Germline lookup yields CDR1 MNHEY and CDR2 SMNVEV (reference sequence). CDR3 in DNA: TGTGCCAGCAGTTTACAGGGAGAGGAGACCCAGTACTTC. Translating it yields CASSLQGEETQYF.

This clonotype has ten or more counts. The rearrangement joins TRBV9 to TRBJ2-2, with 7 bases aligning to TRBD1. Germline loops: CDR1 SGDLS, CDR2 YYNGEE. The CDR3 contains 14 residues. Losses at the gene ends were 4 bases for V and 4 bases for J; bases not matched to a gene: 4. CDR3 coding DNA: TGTGCCAGCAGCTCGGGACAGACCACCGGGGAGCTGTTTTTT. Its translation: CASSSGQTTGELFF.

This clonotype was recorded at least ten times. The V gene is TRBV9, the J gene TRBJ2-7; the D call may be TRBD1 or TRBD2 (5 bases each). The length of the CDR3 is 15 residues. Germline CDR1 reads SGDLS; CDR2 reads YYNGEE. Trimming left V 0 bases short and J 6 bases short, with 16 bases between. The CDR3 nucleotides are TGTGCCAGCAGCGTAGGTGCAGGGAGCCTCGGCGAGCAGTACTTC. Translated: CASSVGAGSLGEQYF.

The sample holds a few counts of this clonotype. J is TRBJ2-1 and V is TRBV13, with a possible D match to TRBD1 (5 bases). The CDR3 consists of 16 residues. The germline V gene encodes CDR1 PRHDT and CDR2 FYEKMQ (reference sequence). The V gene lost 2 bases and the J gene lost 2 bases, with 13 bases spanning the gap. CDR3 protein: CASSLPSTVPYNEQFF. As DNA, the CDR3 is TGTGCCAGCAGCTTACCTTCGACAGTTCCCTACAATGAGCAGTTCTTC.

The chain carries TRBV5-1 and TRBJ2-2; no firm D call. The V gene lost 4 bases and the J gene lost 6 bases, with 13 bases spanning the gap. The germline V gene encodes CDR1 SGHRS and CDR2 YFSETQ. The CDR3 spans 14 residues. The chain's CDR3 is CASSLGSGSGELFF. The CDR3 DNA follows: TGCGCCAGCAGCCTGGGTTCTGGTTCCGGGGAGCTGTTTTTT.

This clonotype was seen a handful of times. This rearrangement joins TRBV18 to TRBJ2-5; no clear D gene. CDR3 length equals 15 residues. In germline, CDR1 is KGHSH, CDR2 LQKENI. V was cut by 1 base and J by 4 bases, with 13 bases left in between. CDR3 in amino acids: CASSPQGGRSETQYF. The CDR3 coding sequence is TGTGCCAGCTCACCACAGGGCGGACGGTCAGAGACCCAGTACTTC.

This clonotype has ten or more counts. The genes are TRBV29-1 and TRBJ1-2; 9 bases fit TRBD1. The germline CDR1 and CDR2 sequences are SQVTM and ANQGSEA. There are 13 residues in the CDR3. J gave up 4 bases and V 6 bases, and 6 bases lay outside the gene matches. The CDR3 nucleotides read TGCAGCGTCACAGGGGGCGAAGCCTATGGCTACACCTTC. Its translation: CSVTGGEAYGYTF.

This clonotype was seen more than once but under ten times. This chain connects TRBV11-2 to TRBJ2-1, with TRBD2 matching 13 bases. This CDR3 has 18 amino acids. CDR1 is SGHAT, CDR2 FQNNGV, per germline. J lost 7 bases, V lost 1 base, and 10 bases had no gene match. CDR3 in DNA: TGTGCCAGCAGCTTAGGACTACCGGGACTAGCGGGATCAAATGAGCAGTTCTTC. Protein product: CASSLGLPGLAGSNEQFF.

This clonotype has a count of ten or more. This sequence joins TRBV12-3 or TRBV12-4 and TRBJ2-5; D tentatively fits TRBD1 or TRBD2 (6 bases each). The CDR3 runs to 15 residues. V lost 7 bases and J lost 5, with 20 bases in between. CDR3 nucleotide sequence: TGTGCCAGCACCTATTGGGACATCAGCGGGGAGACCCAGTACTTC. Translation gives CASTYWDISGETQYF.

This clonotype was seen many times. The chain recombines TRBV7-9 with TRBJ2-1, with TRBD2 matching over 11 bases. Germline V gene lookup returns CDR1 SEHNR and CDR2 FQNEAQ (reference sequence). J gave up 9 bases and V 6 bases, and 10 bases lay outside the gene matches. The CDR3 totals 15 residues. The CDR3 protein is CASSRSGRAFGEQFF. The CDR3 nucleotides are TGTGCCAGCAGTCGTAGCGGGAGGGCCTTCGGTGAGCAGTTCTTC.

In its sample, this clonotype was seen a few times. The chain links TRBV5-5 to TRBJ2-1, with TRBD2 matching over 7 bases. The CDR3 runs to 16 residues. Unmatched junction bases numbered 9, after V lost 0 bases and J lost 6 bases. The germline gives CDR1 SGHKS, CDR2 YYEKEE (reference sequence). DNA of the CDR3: TGTGCCAGCAGCTTGGTTTGGGGACTAAGGTCCAATGAGCAGTTCTTC. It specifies CASSLVWGLRSNEQFF.

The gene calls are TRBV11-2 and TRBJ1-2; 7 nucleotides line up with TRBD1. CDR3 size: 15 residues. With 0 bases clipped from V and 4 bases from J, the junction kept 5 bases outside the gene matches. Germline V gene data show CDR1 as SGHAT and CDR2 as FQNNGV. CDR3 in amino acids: CASSLEGGRPYGYTF. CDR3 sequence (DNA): TGTGCCAGCAGCTTAGAAGGGGGCAGGCCCTATGGCTACACCTTC. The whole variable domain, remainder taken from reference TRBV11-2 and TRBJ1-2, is EAGVAQSPRYKIIEKRQSVAFWCNPISGHATLYWYQQILGQGPKLLIQFQNNGVVDDSQLPKDRFSAERLKGVDSTLKIQPAKLEDSAVYLCASSLEGGRPYGYTFGSGTRLTVV.

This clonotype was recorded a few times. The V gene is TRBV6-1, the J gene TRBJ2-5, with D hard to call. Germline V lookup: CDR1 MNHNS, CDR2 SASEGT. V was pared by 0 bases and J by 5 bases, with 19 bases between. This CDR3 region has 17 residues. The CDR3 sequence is CASSEALGQGIGETQYF. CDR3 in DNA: TGTGCCAGCAGTGAAGCGCTTGGCCAAGGCATCGGGGAGACCCAGTACTTC.

DNA of the CDR3: TGTGCCAGCCTAGCCACCTACTATAATTCACCCCTCCACTTT. Translation: CASLATYYNSPLHF. This chain uses TRBV6-1 with TRBJ1-6; D gene ambiguous. Germline V lookup: CDR1 MNHNS, CDR2 SASEGT. V lost 8 bases, J lost 3 bases, and 11 bases lay in between. CDR3 length equals 14 residues.

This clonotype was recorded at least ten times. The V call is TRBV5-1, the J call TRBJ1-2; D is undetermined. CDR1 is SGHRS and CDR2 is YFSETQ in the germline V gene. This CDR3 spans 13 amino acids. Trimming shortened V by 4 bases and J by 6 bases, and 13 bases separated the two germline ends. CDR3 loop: CASSIEGEDGYTF. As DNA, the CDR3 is TGCGCCAGCAGCATCGAGGGAGAGGATGGCTACACCTTC.

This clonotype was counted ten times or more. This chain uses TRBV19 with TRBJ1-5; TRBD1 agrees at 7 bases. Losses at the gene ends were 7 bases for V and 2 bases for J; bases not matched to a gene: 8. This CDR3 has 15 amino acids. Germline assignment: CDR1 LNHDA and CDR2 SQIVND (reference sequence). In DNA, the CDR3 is TGTGCCAGTACCTACCAGGGGGGACGCAATCAGCCCCAGCATTTT. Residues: CASTYQGGRNQPQHF.

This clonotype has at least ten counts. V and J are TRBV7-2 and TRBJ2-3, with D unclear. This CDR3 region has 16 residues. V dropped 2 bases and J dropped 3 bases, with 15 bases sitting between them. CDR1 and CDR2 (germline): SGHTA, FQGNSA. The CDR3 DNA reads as TGTGCCAGCAGCTTATTGGCCAGACCCCGGACAGATACGCAGTATTTT. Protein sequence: CASSLLARPRTDTQYF.

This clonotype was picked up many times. The DNA for the CDR3 is TGTGCCAGCAACGGGGAGCAAGAGACCCAGTACTTC. As protein: CASNGEQETQYF. V and J are TRBV2 and TRBJ2-5; possibly TRBD2 for D (5 bases). V was clipped by 7 bases and J by 2 bases, with 8 bases between them. Germline V gene data show CDR1 as SNHLY and CDR2 as FYNNEI. The CDR3 contains 12 residues.

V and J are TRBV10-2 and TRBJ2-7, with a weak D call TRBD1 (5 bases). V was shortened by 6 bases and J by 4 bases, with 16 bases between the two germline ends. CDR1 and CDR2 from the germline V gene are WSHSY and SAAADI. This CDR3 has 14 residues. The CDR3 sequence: CASRDSLRGYEQYF. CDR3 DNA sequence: TGCGCCAGCAGAGACAGTCTCCGCGGATACGAGCAGTACTTC.

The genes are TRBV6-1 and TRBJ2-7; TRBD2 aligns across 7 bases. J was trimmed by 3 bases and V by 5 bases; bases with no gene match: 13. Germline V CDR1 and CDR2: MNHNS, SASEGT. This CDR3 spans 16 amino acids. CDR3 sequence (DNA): TGTGCCAGCAGTCTTCCTCGGGGGGAACTACACTACGAGCAGTACTTC. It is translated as CASSLPRGELHYEQYF.

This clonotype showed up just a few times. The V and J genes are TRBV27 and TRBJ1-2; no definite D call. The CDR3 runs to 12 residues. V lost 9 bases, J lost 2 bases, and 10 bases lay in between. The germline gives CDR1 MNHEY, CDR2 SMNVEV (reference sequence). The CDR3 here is CASGVLNYGYTF. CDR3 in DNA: TGTGCCAGTGGGGTATTAAACTATGGCTACACCTTC.